Listed below are T cell receptor beta chains from one sample, sequenced in a study of blood T cells in healthy people across ages. TCRdb ran MiXCR on the 5' RACE reads and lists one entry per CDR3 protein. The sample contains fewer than 750,000 distinct CDR3 sequences, 47% of which appear only once. Sequencing was performed on blood. These receptors all stem from an elderly man in good health. CDR3s include the opening cysteine and the closing phenylalanine or tryptophan. Each record gives: CDR3 DNA, CDR3 protein, clone size, J gene, V gene, D gene. A D gene is named only where the DNA matches it firmly. The size field is filled for only some rows; it gives once, few, many or a size class.

TGTGCCAGCAGTTACTCTGCCACGGGGTCACCCCTCCACTTT CASSYSATGSPLHF many TRBJ1-6 TRBV6-6 -
TGTGCCAGCAGCCTACTAGCGGGGGCCTACTACAATGAGCAGTTCTTC CASSLLAGAYYNEQFF - TRBJ2-1 TRBV7-3 TRBD2
TGTGCCAGCAGTGATAACTCCTATAATTCACCCCTCCACTTT CASSDNSYNSPLHF - TRBJ1-6 TRBV25-1 -
TGTGCCAGCAGTTTAGCGGAGGGCACAGATACGCAGTATTTT CASSLAEGTDTQYF many TRBJ2-3 TRBV6-5 -
TGTGCCGGCAGCTATAGAGCGGGAAAGGGGGACAATGAGCAGTTCTTC CAGSYRAGKGDNEQFF - TRBJ2-1 TRBV7-9 -
TGTGCCAGCAGCTTAGCCGGGGAGGATACGCAGTATTTT CASSLAGEDTQYF many TRBJ2-3 TRBV7-9 -
TGCGCCAGCAGCCAAGATTCCGGGGGGGGGATAGATACGCAGTATTTT CASSQDSGGGIDTQYF - TRBJ2-3 TRBV4-3 TRBD2
TGTGCCAGCAGACGACGGGAGACCAGCAATCAGCCCCAGCATTTT CASRRRETSNQPQHF - TRBJ1-5 TRBV6-2/TRBV6-3 -
TGTGCCAGCACCGATAAGGAGGACAGGGTTAGCACAGATACGCAGTATTTT CASTDKEDRVSTDTQYF many TRBJ2-3 TRBV7-9 TRBD1
TGTGCCAGCAGCTCCGGGGGACAGGGAGCGGCCGGGGAGCTGTTTTTT CASSSGGQGAAGELFF - TRBJ2-2 TRBV7-3 TRBD1
TGCGCCGGCAGCTTGGAGGGTAACTCCTACAATGAGCAGTTCTTC CAGSLEGNSYNEQFF - TRBJ2-1 TRBV5-1 -
TGTGCCAGCAATCCTAGACAGGTGAACACTGAAGCTTTCTTT CASNPRQVNTEAFF - TRBJ1-1 TRBV6-6 -
TGCAGCGTGGAAACCGGGACAGGGGGCACAGATACGCAGTATTTT CSVETGTGGTDTQYF few TRBJ2-3 TRBV29-1 TRBD1
TGTGCCAGCAGCCGGGACACTCAAGAGACCCAGTACTTC CASSRDTQETQYF - TRBJ2-5 TRBV7-2 -
TGTGCCAGCAGGGGACTAGCCAAAGAGACCCAGTACTTC CASRGLAKETQYF - TRBJ2-5 TRBV7-2 TRBD2
TGTGCCACCAGCAGAGATCGGGGGGCACGAATAATTTACGAGCAGTACTTC CATSRDRGARIIYEQYF - TRBJ2-7 TRBV15 -
TGTGCCAGCAGTTTCTCGGGACTAGCGGGAACAGATACGCAGTATTTT CASSFSGLAGTDTQYF - TRBJ2-3 TRBV12-3/TRBV12-4 TRBD2
TGCAGCGTTGGACTCTCCTCTGGAAACACCATATATTTT CSVGLSSGNTIYF - TRBJ1-3 TRBV29-1 -
TGTGCCAGCGGGGGACTTCGAGGGGAGCTGTTTTTT CASGGLRGELFF - TRBJ2-2 TRBV28 -
TGTGCCAGCAGCCGAGACAGTAACACTGAAGCTTTCTTT CASSRDSNTEAFF - TRBJ1-1 TRBV7-3 -
TGTGCTAGTGGACAAACGCGCCCGGGACAATGGAACACTGAAGCTTTCTTT CASGQTRPGQWNTEAFF - TRBJ1-1 TRBV12-5 -
TGTGCCAGCAGCTTACCGAGTTCCTACGAGCAGTACTTC CASSLPSSYEQYF many TRBJ2-7 TRBV7-2 -
TGCGCCAGCAGCCAAGGGTATCCAGGGGGCGCGAACACTGAAGCTTTCTTT CASSQGYPGGANTEAFF - TRBJ1-1 TRBV4-3 TRBD1
TGTGCCAGCACTGAGGACAGGGGCTATGGCTACACCTTC CASTEDRGYGYTF once TRBJ1-2 TRBV25-1 TRBD1
TGTGCCAGCAGTGACCGGGACCCGTCCTACGAGCAGTACTTC CASSDRDPSYEQYF - TRBJ2-7 TRBV6-2/TRBV6-3 -
TGTGCCAGCAGCTTAGGGTTGGCGGGAAACCAAGAGACCCAGTTCTTC CASSLGLAGNQETQFF few TRBJ2-1 TRBV7-9 -
TGTGCCAGCAGCTTACGGACTGACTATACGCAGTATTTT CASSLRTDYTQYF few TRBJ2-3 TRBV11-3 -
TGTGCCAGCAGCCCCTCAGGGAACTCCTACGAGCAGTACTTC CASSPSGNSYEQYF - TRBJ2-7 TRBV7-9 -
TGTGCCAGCAGCCAAGATCCCCTAGCGGGAAATAATGAGCAGTTCTTC CASSQDPLAGNNEQFF - TRBJ2-1 TRBV3-1 TRBD2
TGTGCCATCAGCGGAACGGGCGATGAGCAGTTCTTC CAISGTGDEQFF - TRBJ2-1 TRBV10-3 -
TGTGCCACCAGCAGAGATATAGGGGGTTCCTACAATGAGCAGTTCTTC CATSRDIGGSYNEQFF - TRBJ2-1 TRBV15 -
TGTGCCAGCAGCTTCACGAGACCAGCAGATACGCAGTATTTT CASSFTRPADTQYF - TRBJ2-3 TRBV11-2 -
TGTGCCAGCAGCCTAAATAAAAAAGGGGCCAATCAGCCCCAGCATTTT CASSLNKKGANQPQHF once TRBJ1-5 TRBV14 -
TGTGCCAGCAGTGAAGCGCCCGACGTGGGTGAAAAACTGTTTTTT CASSEAPDVGEKLFF - TRBJ1-4 TRBV2 -
TGTGCCAGCAGCTTAGGGGGCCGAAATCAGCCCCAGCATTTT CASSLGGRNQPQHF few TRBJ1-5 TRBV13 -
TGTGCCAGCAGCTCCCCCTTCGGACAGTACCAAGAGACCCAGTACTTC CASSSPFGQYQETQYF few TRBJ2-5 TRBV11-2 -
TGTGCCAGCGGACGGGACTATGGCTACACCTTC CASGRDYGYTF many TRBJ1-2 TRBV27 -
TGTGCCAGCAGCTTGGTGACAGGGGCGTCAGATACGCAGTATTTT CASSLVTGASDTQYF - TRBJ2-3 TRBV7-9 TRBD1
TGTGCCAGCACTCTTGGACTAGCGGGAGACGAGCAGTTCTTC CASTLGLAGDEQFF few TRBJ2-1 TRBV2 TRBD2
TGTGCCAGCAGCCTTGGGACGGCCAGAGGGGAACTGTTTTTT CASSLGTARGELFF few TRBJ1-4 TRBV7-2 -
TGTGCCAACAGTGAAAGCGGCTATAGCACAGATACGCAGTATTTT CANSESGYSTDTQYF - TRBJ2-3 TRBV2 -
TGCGCCAGCAGCCAAGCTCCAGGGGGTCGGGGCTACACCTTC CASSQAPGGRGYTF - TRBJ1-2 TRBV4-3 TRBD1
TGTGCCTGCAGTTTGGGTGCGGTCAAAAACATTCAGTACTTC CACSLGAVKNIQYF - TRBJ2-4 TRBV28 -
TGTGCCAGCAGCTTGGCCCACCGACAGGGGGCGAGGAACATTCAGTACTTC CASSLAHRQGARNIQYF - TRBJ2-4 TRBV7-2 TRBD1
TGTGCCAGCAGTTATACGGGGTTGGGCACTGAGACCCAGTTCTTC CASSYTGLGTETQFF - TRBJ2-1 TRBV6-6 -
TGCAGTGCGTCCCCGAGGGGTGAGCAGTTCTTC CSASPRGEQFF few TRBJ2-1 TRBV20-1 -
TGTGCCAGTAGTACGAGACAGTCACCTTCTGGGGCCAACGTCCTGACTTTC CASSTRQSPSGANVLTF few TRBJ2-6 TRBV19 -
TGTTCCAGCAGTCAAGACGCCTCCTATGGCTACACCTTC CSSSQDASYGYTF - TRBJ1-2 TRBV7-9 -
TGTGCCAGCAGCTTAGAGGCGGGCCCCTACAATGAGCAGTTCTTC CASSLEAGPYNEQFF - TRBJ2-1 TRBV11-3 -
TGCAGCGTTGGGGTAGCGGGGGACAATGAGCAGTACTTC CSVGVAGDNEQYF - TRBJ2-5 TRBV29-1 TRBD2
TGTGCCAGCAGCTTAATCGGAGGAGGCACTGAAGCTTTCTTT CASSLIGGGTEAFF - TRBJ1-1 TRBV7-2 -
TGTGCCAGCAGTGCCCAGGGACATCAAATGGATACGCAGTATTTT CASSAQGHQMDTQYF few TRBJ2-3 TRBV6-4 -
TGTGCCAGCGAAGCGGCACGCGGGTTCGGCGAGCAGTACTTC CASEAARGFGEQYF - TRBJ2-7 TRBV12-3/TRBV12-4 -
TGTGCCAGCAGCTTGGTCTTAGTGGTTCTCACCGGGGATGAGCAGTTCTTC CASSLVLVVLTGDEQFF few TRBJ2-1 TRBV5-5 -
TGCGCCAGCAGCTTGACAGGGGGTGAATCTGAGACCCAGTACTTC CASSLTGGESETQYF - TRBJ2-5 TRBV5-1 TRBD1
TGTGCCAACAGCCCCCTCAGAGGCGCAGGGGGAGAGACCCAGTACTTC CANSPLRGAGGETQYF - TRBJ2-5 TRBV28 TRBD1
TGCAGTGCTAGAGATCCCCTGAGGAATGAGCAGTTCTTC CSARDPLRNEQFF few TRBJ2-1 TRBV20-1 -
TGTGCCAGCAGCCCTAGCGGGAGAGGCAATGAGCAGTTCTTC CASSPSGRGNEQFF few TRBJ2-1 TRBV7-3 TRBD2
TGCAGTGCTAGTTTATGGGGACAGAGCAATCAGCCCCAGCATTTT CSASLWGQSNQPQHF many TRBJ1-5 TRBV20-1 TRBD1
TGTGCCAGCAGCGTAGAGGCCGCAGACTACGAGCAGTACTTC CASSVEAADYEQYF - TRBJ2-7 TRBV9 -